A selection of T cell receptor beta chains follows, all from one sample in a study of Tregs in tolerant kidney transplant recipients. Sequencing used immunoSEQ multiplex PCR; TCRdb keeps in-frame clones, though not all of them. The sample holds around 120,000 clones, around 91% seen once. Sequencing input: CD4+ T cells from blood. Every receptor here comes from a human donor in good health. Both conserved end residues are part of each CDR3. The D gene is left open where the match is weak. Clone size is shown for a subset of rows, as once, few, many or a class of expanded clone.

length,J,size,V,D,CDR3,DNA
16,TRBJ1-2,NA,TRBV18,NA,CASSPRQSREYYGYTF,TGTGCCAGCTCACCACGGCAGTCCAGGGAGTACTATGGCTACACCTTC
14,TRBJ2-5,few,TRBV6-6,NA,CASSYFGGQETQYF,TGTGCCAGCAGTTACTTTGGGGGCCAAGAGACCCAGTACTTC
13,TRBJ1-1,NA,TRBV2,TRBD1,CASTGQGYTEAFF,TGTGCCAGCACTGGACAGGGATACACTGAAGCTTTCTTT
18,TRBJ2-3,NA,TRBV10-3,NA,CAISESERVGGMMDTQYF,TGTGCCATCAGTGAGTCTGAAAGGGTGGGTGGTATGATGGATACGCAGTATTTT
16,TRBJ2-5,NA,TRBV19,NA,CASSIGRGPGLETQYF,TGTGCCAGTAGTATAGGCAGGGGTCCTGGCCTAGAGACCCAGTACTTC
14,TRBJ2-3,NA,TRBV7-9,NA,CASSQLTSTDTQYF,TGTGCCAGCAGCCAATTAACAAGCACAGATACGCAGTATTTT
13,TRBJ2-7,NA,TRBV6-1,NA,CASSSGFSYEQYF,TGTGCCAGCAGTTCAGGGTTCTCCTACGAGCAGTACTTC
15,TRBJ1-2,NA,TRBV6-5,NA,CASSYSARGDYGYTF,TGTGCCAGCAGTTACTCCGCGCGGGGAGACTATGGCTACACCTTC
16,TRBJ2-5,NA,TRBV27,NA,CASSLGWESSLETQYF,TGTGCCAGCAGTTTGGGGTGGGAGTCTTCATTGGAGACCCAGTACTTC
13,TRBJ1-1,NA,TRBV2,NA,CASRVTGSTEAFF,TGTGCCAGCAGAGTCACAGGGTCCACTGAAGCTTTCTTT
14,TRBJ2-7,NA,TRBV5-1,NA,CASSPGVSLDEQYF,TGCGCCAGCAGCCCAGGGGTATCATTAGACGAGCAGTACTTC
18,TRBJ2-2,NA,TRBV7-3,TRBD2,CASSFGTSGGGSTGELFF,TGTGCCAGCAGCTTCGGGACTAGCGGGGGAGGGAGCACCGGGGAGCTGTTTTTT
13,TRBJ2-1,NA,TRBV30,TRBD2,CAWGLALYNEQFF,TGTGCCTGGGGACTAGCGCTATACAATGAGCAGTTCTTC
15,TRBJ1-5,NA,TRBV5-1,NA,CASSLGPQRNQPQHF,TGCGCCAGCAGCTTGGGGCCGCAGAGGAATCAGCCCCAGCATTTT
15,TRBJ2-5,NA,TRBV2,TRBD1,CASRVRDRVAETQYF,TGTGCCAGCAGGGTTAGGGACAGGGTGGCCGAGACCCAGTACTTC
15,TRBJ2-1,NA,TRBV5-1,TRBD1,CASSWGTASYNEQFF,TGCGCCAGCAGCTGGGGGACAGCGTCCTACAATGAGCAGTTCTTC
18,TRBJ2-5,NA,TRBV2,TRBD2,CATPGTAFSGRAGETQYF,TGTGCCACCCCAGGGACAGCCTTTAGCGGGAGGGCCGGGGAGACCCAGTACTTC
15,TRBJ1-1,NA,TRBV5-1,NA,CASSQTREMNTEAFF,TGCGCCAGCAGCCAAACCAGGGAAATGAACACTGAAGCTTTCTTT
12,TRBJ1-1,NA,TRBV18,NA,CASSPFLTEAFF,TGTGCCAGCTCACCCTTCCTTACTGAAGCTTTCTTT
15,TRBJ1-5,NA,TRBV19,TRBD1,CASTLGGRGNQPQHF,TGTGCCAGTACCCTAGGGGGCAGGGGCAATCAGCCCCAGCATTTT
13,TRBJ1-1,NA,TRBV6-5,NA,CASSRTVNTEAFF,TGTGCCAGCAGTCGGACAGTGAACACTGAAGCTTTCTTT
14,TRBJ2-5,once,TRBV5-1,NA,CASSSPYSSETQYF,TGCGCCAGCAGCTCACCCTATAGCTCTGAGACCCAGTACTTC
14,TRBJ2-3,NA,TRBV21-1,NA,CASSTILGTDTQYF,TGTGCCAGCAGCACTATATTGGGCACAGATACGCAGTATTTT
14,TRBJ2-3,NA,TRBV5-1,NA,CASRLAASTDTQYF,TGCGCCAGCCGCCTAGCAGCTAGCACAGATACGCAGTATTTT
17,TRBJ2-5,once,TRBV4-2,TRBD1,CASSQTGLDRGQETQYF,TGTGCCAGCAGCCAGACTGGCCTGGACAGGGGACAAGAGACCCAGTACTTC
13,TRBJ1-5,NA,TRBV6-6,NA,CASSLLPNQPQHF,TGTGCCAGCAGTTTGTTACCCAATCAGCCCCAGCATTTT
15,TRBJ2-1,NA,TRBV30,TRBD2,CAWSVRLAGAKGQFF,TGTGCCTGGAGTGTACGGCTAGCGGGTGCCAAAGGGCAGTTCTTC
12,TRBJ1-2,NA,TRBV5-1,NA,CASSPRQDGYTF,TGCGCCAGCAGCCCTAGACAGGATGGCTACACCTTC
15,TRBJ2-5,NA,TRBV5-1,TRBD2,CASSFGGGEAETQYF,TGCGCCAGCAGCTTTGGCGGGGGGGAGGCAGAGACCCAGTACTTC
15,TRBJ1-4,NA,TRBV9,NA,CASSAFSGSNEKLFF,TGTGCCAGCAGCGCCTTTTCGGGATCTAATGAAAAACTGTTTTTT
15,TRBJ2-4,NA,TRBV5-6,TRBD2,CASSPLNRGGNIQYF,TGTGCCAGCAGCCCGCTCAATCGGGGGGGAAACATTCAGTACTTC
17,TRBJ2-7,once,TRBV21-1,NA,CASSVLTRGHRSGEQYF,TGTGCCAGCAGCGTACTCACACGGGGGCATCGGTCGGGCGAGCAGTACTTC
13,TRBJ1-2,NA,TRBV6-5,NA,CASTQTGRKGYTF,TGTGCCAGCACCCAAACAGGCCGGAAGGGCTACACCTTC
15,TRBJ2-5,NA,TRBV2,NA,CASSVGSGAEETQYF,TGTGCCAGCAGTGTGGGGTCAGGGGCTGAAGAGACCCAGTACTTC
14,TRBJ1-1,NA,TRBV19,NA,CASKAPGARTEAFF,TGTGCCAGTAAGGCGCCGGGGGCGCGTACTGAAGCTTTCTTT
14,TRBJ1-5,NA,TRBV5-1,TRBD1,CASSPDRGAQPQHF,TGCGCCAGCAGCCCAGACAGGGGGGCTCAGCCCCAGCATTTT
14,TRBJ1-2,many,TRBV14,NA,CASSQDLGFGGYTF,TGTGCCAGCAGCCAAGATTTGGGGTTCGGTGGCTACACCTTC
17,TRBJ1-2,NA,TRBV27,NA,CASSLKRDTWSHYGYTF,TGTGCCAGCAGTTTAAAGCGGGACACTTGGAGCCACTATGGCTACACCTTC
16,TRBJ2-3,once,TRBV12-1,NA,CASSPRTSGFTDTQYF,TGTGCCAGCAGCCCTCGGACTAGCGGGTTCACAGATACGCAGTATTTT
14,TRBJ2-7,NA,TRBV4-2,NA,CASSQTRGAYEQYF,TGTGCCAGCAGCCAAACTAGGGGAGCCTACGAGCAGTACTTC
14,TRBJ1-4,NA,TRBV5-1,NA,CASSLDGTNEKLFF,TGCGCCAGCAGCCTAGATGGAACTAATGAAAAACTGTTTTTT
14,TRBJ2-7,once,TRBV2,TRBD2,CASTLLAGGDEQYF,TGTGCCAGCACCCTCCTGGCGGGAGGGGACGAGCAGTACTTC
14,TRBJ1-1,NA,TRBV2,NA,CASSPQGIIKGAFF,TGTGCCAGCAGTCCACAGGGTATCATCAAGGGAGCTTTCTTT
16,TRBJ1-2,NA,TRBV7-2,TRBD1,CASSRTGTGGGYGYTF,TGTGCCAGCAGCCGAACCGGGACAGGGGGTGGCTATGGCTACACCTTC
12,TRBJ2-3,NA,TRBV11-2,NA,CASSFPRGAQYF,TGTGCCAGCAGCTTCCCGAGAGGGGCGCAGTATTTT
18,TRBJ1-5,NA,TRBV5-5,TRBD1,CASSLGLGATGQNQPQHF,TGTGCCAGCAGCTTGGGTTTGGGGGCGACAGGGCAAAATCAGCCCCAGCATTTT
15,TRBJ2-5,NA,TRBV7-8,TRBD2,CASSLLAGLQETQYF,TGTGCCAGCAGCTTACTAGCGGGCCTCCAAGAGACCCAGTACTTC
13,TRBJ2-5,NA,TRBV5-1,NA,CASSDLDGETQYF,TGCGCCAGCAGCGACCTGGATGGGGAGACCCAGTACTTC
16,TRBJ2-7,NA,TRBV5-6,TRBD2,CASSLVTSASTGEQYF,TGTGCCAGCAGCTTGGTAACTAGCGCTTCAACGGGCGAGCAGTACTTC
16,TRBJ2-3,NA,TRBV11-3,NA,CASSLALLGYTDTQYF,TGTGCCAGCAGCTTAGCTCTATTGGGGTACACAGATACGCAGTATTTT
15,TRBJ2-1,NA,TRBV10-1,NA,CASSDVGDTFDEQFF,TGCGCCAGCAGTGATGTTGGGGACACATTCGATGAGCAGTTCTTC